Shown below are 23 T cell receptor beta chains from a single sample sequenced in a study of blood T cell repertoires in COVID-19. Here immunoSEQ multiplex PCR was the method, and the copy in TCRdb shows in-frame clones only, minus some. The sample shows 200,000 to 300,000 clones, around 80% of them seen only once. Material for sequencing was peripheral blood. These TCRs come from a man between 35 and 55 years old who had recovered from COVID-19.

The sample holds one count of this clone. V usage is TRBV4-1 and J usage is TRBJ2-7, with 16 bases that match TRBD2. J was trimmed by 7 bases and V by 2 bases; bases with no gene match: 5. This CDR3 spans 16 amino acids. The germline CDR1 and CDR2 sequences are MGHRA and YSYEKL. The CDR3 bases are TGCGCCAGCAGCCAAAGACCGGGACTAGCGGGGGGGGAGCAGTACTTC. Translated: CASSQRPGLAGGEQYF.

The J gene is TRBJ2-2, the V gene TRBV9; D not certain. The ends were cut back, 3 bases at V and 1 base at J, with 7 bases in the middle. Germline assignment: CDR1 SGDLS and CDR2 YYNGEE. The CDR3 runs to 14 residues. The CDR3 loop reads CASSARQNTGELFF. The DNA for the CDR3 is TGTGCCAGCAGCGCCCGACAGAACACCGGGGAGCTGTTTTTT.

The chain employs TRBV27 and TRBJ2-2; possible D gene TRBD1, 6 bases. Trimming stripped 3 bases from V and 7 bases from J, with 21 bases between. CDR1 and CDR2 (germline): MNHEY, SMNVEV (reference sequence). There are 17 residues in the CDR3. CDR3 sequence (DNA): TGTGCCAGCAGTTTTCGGGACACACCGTTTGCGTACGGGGAGCTGTTTTTT. Translating gives CASSFRDTPFAYGELFF.

V and J are TRBV7-2 and TRBJ1-6; 8 bases map to TRBD1. Trimming at V came to 0 bases and at J to 10 bases, leaving 8 bases not matched to a gene. Germline V gene sequence: CDR1 SGHTA, CDR2 FQGNSA. This CDR3 has 16 amino acids. CDR3 nucleotide sequence: TGTGCCAGCAGCTTAGCGCTTGGACAGGGTAGCTCACCCCTCCACTTT. Translation: CASSLALGQGSSPLHF.

The rearrangement joins TRBV30 to TRBJ2-3; 10 bases are a match to TRBD2. Germline V gives CDR1 GTSNPN, CDR2 SVGIG (reference sequence). This CDR3 comprises 15 residues. V gave up 1 base and J gave up 4 bases; unmatched junction bases: 5. Here the CDR3 reads CAWSASGREADTQYF. DNA for the CDR3: TGTGCCTGGAGTGCTAGCGGGAGAGAGGCAGATACGCAGTATTTT.

This clone has ten or more counts. The sample has other DNA sequences that encode this CDR3 too. The CDR3 protein is CASRLASNEQFF. The CDR3 nucleotides read TGTGCCAGCAGACTAGCGAGTAATGAGCAGTTCTTC. The chain links TRBV27 to TRBJ2-1, with 7 positions matching TRBD2. The CDR3 sequence is 12 residues long. Germline trimming cut 6 bases from V and 7 bases from J; bases unmatched to any gene: 3. Germline values: CDR1 MNHEY, CDR2 SMNVEV (reference sequence).

The rearrangement links TRBV4-1 to TRBJ1-5; 9 nucleotides match TRBD1. V was pared by 4 bases and J by 6 bases, with 10 bases of the junction left unmatched. The germline V gene encodes CDR1 MGHRA and CDR2 YSYEKL. The CDR3 is 16 amino acids. This chain's CDR3 is CASSRTLDRGFQPQHF. As DNA, the CDR3 is TGCGCCAGCAGCCGCACACTGGACAGGGGATTTCAGCCCCAGCATTTT.

The V gene is TRBV7-9, the J gene TRBJ1-3; 7 bases map to TRBD1. Germline V CDR1 and CDR2: SEHNR, FQNEAQ (reference sequence). J was trimmed by 4 bases and V by 5 bases; bases with no gene match: 2. CDR3 length: 13 amino acids. As DNA, the CDR3 is TGTGCCAGCAGCCAGGGACAGGGAAACACCATATATTTT. Its protein product is CASSQGQGNTIYF.

About this clone itself: The sample holds other DNA sequences that translate to the same CDR3. V gene TRBV30 combines with J gene TRBJ2-7; 7 bases map to TRBD1. Germline-derived CDR1 and CDR2 are GTSNPN and SVGIG (reference sequence). The CDR3 totals 11 residues. The V and J ends lost 4 bases and 3 bases, in that order; junction bases with no gene match: 0. CDR3 DNA sequence: TGTGCCTGGACAGGGGGCTACGAGCAGTACTTC. As protein: CAWTGGYEQYF.

In this sample, this clone turned up a few times. This chain connects TRBV5-1 to TRBJ2-7; TRBD2 is a possible D gene (6 bases). V lost 5 bases and J 3 bases, leaving 15 bases between the germline ends. CDR3 length equals 14 residues. The germline V gene encodes CDR1 SGHRS and CDR2 YFSETQ. CDR3 sequence: CASSPGEDLYEQYF. Here the CDR3 DNA reads TGCGCCAGCAGTCCGGGGGAAGACCTCTACGAGCAGTACTTC.

The chain couples TRBV6-2 or TRBV6-3 to TRBJ2-7, with D maybe TRBD1 (6 bases). The CDR3 extends over 15 amino acids. The V end was cut by 5 bases, the J end by 6 bases, with 20 bases between. CDR1 is MNHEY and CDR2 is SVGEGT in the germline V gene. CDR3 DNA sequence: TGTGCCAGCAGTCCCCTTGGGCAGGGGACCCGCGAGCAGTACTTC. Protein: CASSPLGQGTREQYF.

This clone was seen only once. This sequence joins TRBV5-1 and TRBJ2-7, with D maybe TRBD1 (5 bases). Germline lookup yields CDR1 SGHRS and CDR2 YFSETQ. The CDR3 spans 15 residues. V gave up 4 bases and J gave up 0 bases, with 14 bases separating them. In DNA form, the CDR3 reads TGCGCCAGCAGCACGGACGGACAACGCTCCTACGAGCAGTACTTC. It is translated as CASSTDGQRSYEQYF.

The CDR3 bases are TGTGCCAGCAGCCCGAACCCGGGACTTCTCACCGGGGAGCTGTTTTTT. The encoded protein is CASSPNPGLLTGELFF. The chain joins TRBV7-6 to TRBJ2-2, with a tentative D call TRBD2 (6 bases). Germline lookup yields CDR1 SGHVS and CDR2 FNYEAQ. With 5 bases removed from V and 4 bases from J, the gap between germline ends came to 17 bases. The CDR3 covers 16 residues.

The gene calls are TRBV4-1 and TRBJ2-2; 11 positions match TRBD2. With V trimmed by 1 base and J by 6 bases, 4 bases remained unmatched. Germline V gene lookup returns CDR1 MGHRA and CDR2 YSYEKL. The CDR3 contains 16 residues. CDR3 DNA: TGCGCCAGCAGCCAAGGTAGCGGGAGGGCCGCCGGGGAGCTGTTTTTT. Amino acids: CASSQGSGRAAGELFF.

In this sample, this clone turned up a few times. V and J are TRBV30 and TRBJ1-3; 11 nucleotides agree with TRBD1. This CDR3 spans 14 amino acids. The germline gives CDR1 GTSNPN, CDR2 SVGIG (reference sequence). V shed 8 bases, J shed 4 bases, and the junction held 7 bases outside the gene matches. The CDR3 protein is CALGTGGSGNTIYF. The CDR3 region has the DNA TGTGCCCTTGGGACAGGGGGTTCAGGAAACACCATATATTTT.

V usage is TRBV5-1 and J usage is TRBJ1-5; D is perhaps TRBD1 (5 bases). Germline lookup yields CDR1 SGHRS and CDR2 YFSETQ. The CDR3 is made up of 13 amino acids. V lost 7 bases, J lost 9 bases, and 17 bases lay in between. CDR3 sequence reads: CASGSGAGRPQHF. In DNA form, the CDR3 reads TGCGCCAGCGGATCAGGTGCGGGGCGGCCCCAGCATTTT.

The gene calls are TRBV30 and TRBJ1-1; a possible D gene is TRBD1 (5 bases). The CDR3 consists of 14 residues. Germline loops: CDR1 GTSNPN, CDR2 SVGIG (reference sequence). Trimming removed 2 bases from V and 7 bases from J, with 17 bases in between. The CDR3 protein is CAWSITTGSFEAFF. The CDR3 bases are TGTGCCTGGAGTATAACCACAGGCAGTTTTGAAGCTTTCTTT.

V and J are TRBV2 and TRBJ2-1, with TRBD2 identical over 12 bases. This CDR3 has 15 amino acids. Germline V gene sequence: CDR1 SNHLY, CDR2 FYNNEI. With 5 bases clipped from V and 4 bases from J, the junction kept 3 bases outside the gene matches. The CDR3 is CASSRTSGEYNEQFF. The DNA for the CDR3 is TGTGCCAGCAGTCGGACTAGCGGGGAATACAATGAGCAGTTCTTC.

The V gene is TRBV7-9, the J gene TRBJ2-7; TRBD1 agrees at 8 bases. CDR1 is SEHNR and CDR2 is FQNEAQ in the germline V gene (reference sequence). J was trimmed by 2 bases and V by 5 bases; bases with no gene match: 11. CDR3 size: 16 residues. CDR3 in amino acids: CASSDQRTGSPYEQYF. CDR3 nucleotides: TGTGCCAGCAGCGACCAGCGGACAGGGTCTCCCTACGAGCAGTACTTC. Filled out from reference TRBV7-9 and TRBJ2-7, the complete variable domain reads DTGVSQNPRHKITKRGQNVTFRCDPISEHNRLYWYRQTLGQGPEFLTYFQNEAQLEKSRLLSDRFSAERPKGSFSTLEIQRTEQGDSAMYLCASSDQRTGSPYEQYFGPGTRLTVT.

This clone has just one count. This chain links TRBV5-4 with TRBJ2-3; D perhaps matches TRBD2 (6 bases). This CDR3 spans 14 amino acids. Germline V gene sequence: CDR1 SGHNT, CDR2 YYREEE (reference sequence). The ends were cut back, 3 bases at V and 4 bases at J, with 12 bases in the middle. The DNA for the CDR3 is TGTGCCAGCAGCTCCACATCTAGCGCAGATACGCAGTATTTT. Amino acid sequence: CASSSTSSADTQYF.

The V gene is TRBV2, the J gene TRBJ2-3; D is unresolved. Germline values: CDR1 SNHLY, CDR2 FYNNEI. The V and J ends lost 5 bases and 1 base respectively, with 10 bases between them. There are 14 residues in the CDR3. The CDR3 DNA follows: TGTGCCAGCAGTAGATCCGGTCGCACAGATACGCAGTATTTT. Protein: CASSRSGRTDTQYF.

The CDR3 DNA sequence: TGTGCCAGCAGCTTGGACAGGGGAATCAATCAGCCCCAGCATTTT. This encodes CASSLDRGINQPQHF. This chain uses TRBV7-8 with TRBJ1-5; 9 bases line up with TRBD1. The CDR3 has 15 residues. The germline CDR1 and CDR2 sequences are SGHVS and FQNEAQ. J lost 3 bases, V lost 3 bases, and 3 bases had no gene match.

V and J are TRBV7-9 and TRBJ1-2; 7 nucleotides match TRBD1. This CDR3 has 13 amino acids. Germline assignment: CDR1 SEHNR and CDR2 FQNEAQ (reference sequence). J was trimmed by 6 bases and V by 5 bases; bases with no gene match: 6. The DNA of the CDR3 is TGTGCCAGCAGCCCGGGGACAGCCGATGGCTACACCTTC. Its translation: CASSPGTADGYTF.